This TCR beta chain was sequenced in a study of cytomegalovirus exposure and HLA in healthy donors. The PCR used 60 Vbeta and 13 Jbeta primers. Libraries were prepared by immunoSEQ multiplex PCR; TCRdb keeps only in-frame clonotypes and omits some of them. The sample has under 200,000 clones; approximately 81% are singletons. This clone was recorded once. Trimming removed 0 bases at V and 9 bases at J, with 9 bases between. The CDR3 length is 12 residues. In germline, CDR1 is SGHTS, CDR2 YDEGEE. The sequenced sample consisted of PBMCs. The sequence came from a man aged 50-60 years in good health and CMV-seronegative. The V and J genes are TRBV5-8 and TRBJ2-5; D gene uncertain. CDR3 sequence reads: CASSLVRNAQYF. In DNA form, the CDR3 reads TGTGCCAGCAGCTTGGTTAGAAACGCCCAGTACTTC.